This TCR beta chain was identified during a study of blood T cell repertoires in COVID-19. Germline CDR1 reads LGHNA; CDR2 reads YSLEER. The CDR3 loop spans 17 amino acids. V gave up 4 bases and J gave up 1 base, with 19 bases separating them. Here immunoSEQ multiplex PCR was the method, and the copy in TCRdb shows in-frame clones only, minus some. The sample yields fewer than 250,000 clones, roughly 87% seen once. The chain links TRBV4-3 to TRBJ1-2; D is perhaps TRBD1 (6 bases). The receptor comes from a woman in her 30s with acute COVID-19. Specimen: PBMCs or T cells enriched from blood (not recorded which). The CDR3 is CASSPSLTGRVNYGYTF. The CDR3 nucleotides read TGCGCCAGCAGCCCCTCACTTACAGGGCGGGTTAACTATGGCTACACCTTC.